These 32 T cell receptor beta chains share one sample of origin, sequenced in a study of cytomegalovirus exposure and HLA in healthy donors. The PCR made use of 60 Vbeta and 13 Jbeta primers. Here immunoSEQ multiplex PCR was the method, and the copy in TCRdb shows in-frame clones only, minus some. This sample has about 200,000 clones; approximately 11% occur once, and the top ten carry about 7.8%. Sequenced input: PBMCs. The source is a man aged 45 to 65 in good health and CMV-seropositive.

This clone was found a few times. One end of the junction varies from germline; a read error may be responsible. The V gene is TRBV4-3, the J gene TRBJ1-2, with unresolved D. Germline V gene data show CDR1 as LGHNA and CDR2 as YSLEER. The CDR3 loop spans 13 amino acids. The CDR3 region is CASSEDRRRSYTF. The DNA for the CDR3 is TGCGCCAGCAGCGAAGATAGACGGAGGTCCTACACCTTC.

This clone was observed a handful of times. The sample contains more than one DNA sequence encoding this CDR3. This chain uses TRBV5-4 with TRBJ2-6; 7 bases match TRBD1. With V trimmed by 1 base and J by 1 base, 8 bases remained unmatched. CDR1 is SGHNT, CDR2 YYREEE, per germline (reference sequence). The CDR3 has 18 residues. Written as DNA, the CDR3 is TGTGCCAGCAGCTTGCCGACAGGGATTGCTTCTGGGGCCAACGTCCTGACTTTC. This sequence encodes CASSLPTGIASGANVLTF.

The chain employs TRBV4-1 and TRBJ2-6; possibly TRBD1 for D (5 bases). The V gene lost 3 bases and the J gene lost 4 bases, with 7 bases spanning the gap. There are 14 residues in the CDR3. CDR1 and CDR2 from the germline V gene are MGHRA and YSYEKL. Here the CDR3 reads CASSHWGGANVLTF. The CDR3 nucleotides read TGCGCCAGCAGCCATTGGGGCGGGGCCAACGTCCTGACTTTC.

About this clone: The junction shows a germline mismatch at one end, possibly a read error. This rearrangement joins TRBV18 to TRBJ2-7, with 7 nucleotides matching TRBD2. CDR3 length equals 16 residues. The germline CDR1 and CDR2 sequences are KGHSH and LQKENI. This CDR3 is CASSPLPGGISYEQYF. The CDR3 region has the DNA TGTGCCAGCTCTCCACTTCCCGGGGGGATCTCCTACGAGCAGTACTTC.

This clone was picked up a small number of times. The chain employs TRBV7-2 and TRBJ2-2; TRBD2 matches 7 bases. V was pared by 5 bases and J by 7 bases, with 13 bases of the junction left unmatched. Germline V gives CDR1 SGHTA, CDR2 FQGNSA. This CDR3 is 16 amino acids long. Here the CDR3 reads CASSMRQRDLIGELFF. Written as DNA, the CDR3 is TGTGCCAGCAGCATGCGACAGCGGGATCTAATCGGGGAGCTGTTTTTT.

The gene calls are TRBV19 and TRBJ2-7; D is perhaps TRBD1 (6 bases). With 3 bases removed from V and 3 bases from J, the gap between germline ends came to 15 bases. The CDR3 covers 15 residues. The germline CDR1 and CDR2 sequences are LNHDA and SQIVND (reference sequence). The CDR3 DNA reads as TGTGCCAGTAGTATTAGGGGAAGGGGGAGCTACGAGCAGTACTTC. Residues: CASSIRGRGSYEQYF.

This chain uses TRBV10-3 with TRBJ2-3; D is perhaps TRBD2 (6 bases). The V end was cut by 0 bases, the J end by 5 bases, with 15 bases between. CDR1 is ENHRY, CDR2 SYGVKD, per germline. This CDR3 has 16 residues. CDR3 bases: TGTGCCATCAGTGAGTCGAGAACGGGGGAGGTAGATACGCAGTATTTT. Translation: CAISESRTGEVDTQYF.

This clone came up a few times. The chain has TRBV5-1 and TRBJ2-5, with TRBD1 as a possible D gene (6 bases). The CDR3 extends over 19 amino acids. Germline V gene data show CDR1 as SGHRS and CDR2 as YFSETQ. V lost 1 base to trimming and J lost 3 bases, with 25 bases between them. The CDR3 bases are TGCGCCAGCAGCTTGCGTCTCGGGGCAGGGGTCCTATATAAAGAGACCCAGTACTTC. Translation gives CASSLRLGAGVLYKETQYF.

The V and J genes are TRBV5-6 and TRBJ2-1; 10 nucleotides agree with TRBD1. The junction had 10 bases not matched to a gene; V was cut back by 2 bases and J by 8 bases. The CDR3 has 16 residues. Germline V CDR1 and CDR2: SGHDT, YYEEEE. The chain's CDR3 is CASSLLRDRGGHEQFF. Here the CDR3 DNA reads TGTGCCAGCAGCTTACTCCGGGACAGGGGCGGACATGAGCAGTTCTTC.

This clone was seen a handful of times. This chain uses TRBV6-4 with TRBJ2-1, with 10 bases that match TRBD1. Losses at the gene ends were 6 bases for V and 4 bases for J; bases not matched to a gene: 3. The germline V gene has CDR1 MRHNA and CDR2 SNTAGT. The length of the CDR3 is 14 residues. The CDR3 loop is CASRGTGAYNEQFF. The CDR3 coding sequence is TGTGCCAGCAGGGGGACAGGGGCGTACAATGAGCAGTTCTTC.

V and J are TRBV29-1 and TRBJ1-5, with 7 bases lining up with TRBD1. The germline V gene encodes CDR1 SQVTM and CDR2 ANQGSEA. The CDR3 has 13 residues. J gave up 7 bases and V 2 bases, and 5 bases lay outside the gene matches. As DNA, the CDR3 is TGCAGCGTTGAAAAGGGCAGGGGGCAGCCCCAGCATTTT. Its protein product is CSVEKGRGQPQHF.

This clone was picked up a small number of times. The chain carries TRBV6-6 and TRBJ2-3; perhaps TRBD1 as D (6 bases). This CDR3 is 13 amino acids long. Germline V gene sequence: CDR1 MNHNY, CDR2 SVGAGI (reference sequence). V lost 11 bases and J 1 base, leaving 13 bases between the germline ends. CDR3 nucleotides: TGTGCCTCAGACGAGGGGGGCACAGATACGCAGTATTTT. This gives the protein CASDEGGTDTQYF.

This clone was counted only a few times. The genes are TRBV7-7 and TRBJ2-5; tentatively, D is TRBD2 (6 bases). V gave up 1 base and J gave up 5 bases, with 20 bases separating them. The germline V gene has CDR1 SSHAT and CDR2 FNYEAQ (reference sequence). The CDR3 length is 17 residues. Written as DNA, the CDR3 is TGTGCCAGCAGCTTAGAGGAGGGAAATTGGCCAACGGAGACCCAGTACTTC. It specifies CASSLEEGNWPTETQYF.

The chain is built from TRBV4-3 and TRBJ1-5; D is unresolved. V was clipped by 0 bases and J by 11 bases, with 11 bases between them. CDR1 is LGHNA and CDR2 is YSLEER in the germline V gene. The CDR3 loop spans 13 amino acids. DNA for the CDR3: TGCGCCAGCAGCCAAGATCGGAGGTCAGCCCAGCATTTT. Its translation: CASSQDRRSAQHF.

The table lists this clone with a few counts. The CDR3 reads CASSSGGNTEAFF. The CDR3 coding sequence is TGTGCCAGCAGCTCGGGGGGGAACACTGAAGCTTTCTTT. This rearrangement joins TRBV7-9 to TRBJ1-1, with D possibly being TRBD1 (5 bases). CDR1 SEHNR and CDR2 FQNEAQ come from the germline V gene (reference sequence). This CDR3 comprises 13 residues. The V and J ends lost 4 bases and 1 base respectively, with 7 bases between them.

This clone appeared a few times. The rearrangement uses TRBV15 and TRBJ2-7; 9 bases map to TRBD2. The CDR3 consists of 16 residues. The junction had 7 bases not matched to a gene; V was cut back by 0 bases and J by 4 bases. The germline gives CDR1 LNHNV, CDR2 YYDKDF (reference sequence). For the CDR3, the DNA is TGTGCCACCAGCAGAGATACCCTAGCGGGGATGTACGAGCAGTACGTC. Residues: CATSRDTLAGMYEQYV.

V is TRBV6-5 and J is TRBJ1-3; 7 bases are a match to TRBD1. The length of the CDR3 is 14 residues. Germline-derived CDR1 and CDR2 are MNHEY and SVGAGI. V lost 6 bases to trimming and J lost 2 bases; unmatched junction nucleotides: 4. The CDR3 DNA reads as TGTGCCAGCAGGCTGGGACAGACTGGAAACACCATATATTTT. Its translation: CASRLGQTGNTIYF.

The rearrangement links TRBV19 to TRBJ2-3, with 7 bases identical to TRBD1. The CDR3 length is 15 residues. CDR1 and CDR2 from the germline V gene are LNHDA and SQIVND (reference sequence). J lost 1 base, V lost 5 bases, and 6 bases had no gene match. Here the CDR3 reads CASSPRQGGTDTQYF. CDR3 sequence (DNA): TGTGCCAGTAGTCCGAGACAGGGAGGCACAGATACGCAGTATTTT.

The rearrangement links TRBV9 to TRBJ2-2, with D possibly matching TRBD2 (7 bases). Trimming took off 3 bases at V and 1 base at J, with 22 bases between the two ends. Per germline, CDR1 SGDLS and CDR2 YYNGEE. CDR3 length equals 19 residues. The CDR3 protein is CASSESMDSQRGNTGELFF. The CDR3 bases are TGTGCCAGCAGCGAGTCAATGGACAGCCAGCGGGGGAACACCGGGGAGCTGTTTTTT.

This clone appeared a few times. The chain couples TRBV19 to TRBJ1-1; no definite D call. Germline CDR1 and CDR2: LNHDA and SQIVND (reference sequence). V lost 3 bases and J lost 1, with 6 bases in between. This CDR3 is built from 13 residues. The CDR3 region has the DNA TGTGCCAGTAGTATGAGGAAGAACACTGAAGCTTTCTTT. Translated, it gives CASSMRKNTEAFF.

The chain couples TRBV2 to TRBJ1-5, with D possibly TRBD1 on 5 matching bases. Germline V gene lookup returns CDR1 SNHLY and CDR2 FYNNEI. The CDR3 is made up of 15 amino acids. Trimming shortened V by 6 bases and J by 3 bases, and 15 bases separated the two germline ends. The CDR3: CASSESWDSNQPQHF. Written as DNA, the CDR3 is TGTGCCAGCAGCGAGAGTTGGGACTCCAATCAGCCCCAGCATTTT. Full variable domain (outside the CDR3, taken from reference TRBV2 and TRBJ1-5): EPEVTQTPSHQVTQMGQEVILRCVPISNHLYFYWYRQILGQKVEFLVSFYNNEISEKSEIFDDQFSVERPDGSNFTLKIRSTKLEDSAMYFCASSESWDSNQPQHFGDGTRLSIL.

A few counts support this clone. The rearrangement uses TRBV6-1 and TRBJ1-1, with a weak D call TRBD1 (5 bases). Germline CDR1 MNHNS, CDR2 SASEGT. The CDR3 consists of 14 residues. V lost 2 bases to trimming and J lost 4 bases, with 11 bases between them. The CDR3 protein is CASSESAGGTEAFF. The CDR3 DNA is TGTGCCAGCAGTGAATCGGCCGGGGGCACTGAAGCTTTCTTT.

This clone was counted only a few times. The chain links TRBV27 to TRBJ2-2, with 7 nucleotides matching TRBD2. V gave up 11 bases and J gave up 8 bases; unmatched junction bases: 5. CDR1 is MNHEY and CDR2 is SMNVEV in the germline V gene (reference sequence). This CDR3 is 11 amino acids long. The CDR3 region is CASGRGGELFF. The CDR3 region has the DNA TGTGCCTCGGGGAGGGGTGGGGAGCTGTTTTTT.

The chain has TRBV28 and TRBJ1-2, with D uncertain. The CDR3 consists of 12 residues. CDR1 is MDHEN, CDR2 SYDVKM, per germline. Between the trimmed V and J ends, which lost 7 bases and 4 bases, there was a span of 10 bases. The CDR3 nucleotides read TGTGCCAGCACTCGACCGGGCTATGGCTACACCTTC. Its translation is CASTRPGYGYTF.

This chain uses TRBV29-1 with TRBJ2-7; maybe TRBD1 (6 bases). V was shortened by 5 bases and J by 0 bases, with 11 bases between the two germline ends. Germline CDR1 reads SQVTM; CDR2 reads ANQGSEA. The CDR3 runs 13 residues. Here the CDR3 reads CSVNRDTSYEQYF. The CDR3 DNA sequence: TGCAGCGTTAACCGGGACACCTCCTACGAGCAGTACTTC.

The genes are TRBV6-5 and TRBJ2-1; a possible D gene is TRBD2 (7 bases). Germline assignment: CDR1 MNHEY and CDR2 SVGAGI. V shed 6 bases and J shed 7 bases, with 16 bases lying between them. This CDR3 region has 14 residues. CDR3 DNA sequence: TGTGCCAGCAGCCATTTAGGGGGGGCGAATGAGCAGTTCTTC. Its protein product is CASSHLGGANEQFF.

This clone was detected only a few times. This chain links TRBV11-3 with TRBJ2-5, with 8 bases matching TRBD2. The CDR3 is 14 residues long. CDR1 is SGHNT and CDR2 is YENEEA in the germline V gene. The ends lost 5 bases at V and 4 bases at J; junction bases unmatched: 6. The CDR3 nucleotides are TGTGCCAGCAGCATTCGGGGGGGTAGAGAGACCCAGTACTTC. It translates to CASSIRGGRETQYF.

The V and J genes are TRBV5-4 and TRBJ2-2; perhaps TRBD2 as D (6 bases). In germline, CDR1 is SGHNT, CDR2 YYREEE (reference sequence). Trimming removed 7 bases from V and 1 base from J, with 8 bases in between. The CDR3 totals 13 residues. CDR3 nucleotides: TGTGCCAGCGGGCGGGGGAACACCGGGGAGCTGTTTTTT. Protein: CASGRGNTGELFF.

V usage is TRBV5-6 and J usage is TRBJ1-2; 7 bases are a match to TRBD1. Losses at the gene ends were 2 bases for V and 8 bases for J; bases not matched to a gene: 3. The CDR3 is made up of 12 amino acids. Germline V gene data show CDR1 as SGHDT and CDR2 as YYEEEE. The CDR3 DNA sequence: TGTGCCAGCAGCTTTGACAGGGACGGCTACACCTTC. The encoded protein is CASSFDRDGYTF.

V gene TRBV4-1 combines with J gene TRBJ1-2; tentatively, D is TRBD1 (6 bases). Germline assignment: CDR1 MGHRA and CDR2 YSYEKL. CDR3 length equals 16 residues. The ends were cut back, 2 bases at V and 1 base at J, with 14 bases in the middle. CDR3 nucleotide sequence: TGCGCCAGCAGCCAACCCCTGACAGGACTTAACTATGGCTACACCTTC. Its protein product is CASSQPLTGLNYGYTF.

This clone was counted only a few times. V usage is TRBV5-1 and J usage is TRBJ1-1; 12 bases fit TRBD1. This CDR3 region has 17 residues. CDR1 and CDR2 (germline): SGHRS, YFSETQ. The V segment lost 1 base and the J segment 0 bases; nucleotides outside the gene matches: 4. CDR3: CASSLPGQGALNTEAFF. In nucleotides, the CDR3 is TGCGCCAGCAGCTTGCCGGGACAGGGGGCGCTGAACACTGAAGCTTTCTTT.

The V call is TRBV10-2, the J call TRBJ2-7, with 7 bases aligning to TRBD1. Germline lookup yields CDR1 WSHSY and CDR2 SAAADI. This CDR3 is 13 amino acids long. V lost 7 bases, J lost 5 bases, and 8 bases stayed unmatched. Written as DNA, the CDR3 is TGCGCCAGCAAAAATAACAGGGGCGACGAGCAGTACGTC. It yields the protein CASKNNRGDEQYV.